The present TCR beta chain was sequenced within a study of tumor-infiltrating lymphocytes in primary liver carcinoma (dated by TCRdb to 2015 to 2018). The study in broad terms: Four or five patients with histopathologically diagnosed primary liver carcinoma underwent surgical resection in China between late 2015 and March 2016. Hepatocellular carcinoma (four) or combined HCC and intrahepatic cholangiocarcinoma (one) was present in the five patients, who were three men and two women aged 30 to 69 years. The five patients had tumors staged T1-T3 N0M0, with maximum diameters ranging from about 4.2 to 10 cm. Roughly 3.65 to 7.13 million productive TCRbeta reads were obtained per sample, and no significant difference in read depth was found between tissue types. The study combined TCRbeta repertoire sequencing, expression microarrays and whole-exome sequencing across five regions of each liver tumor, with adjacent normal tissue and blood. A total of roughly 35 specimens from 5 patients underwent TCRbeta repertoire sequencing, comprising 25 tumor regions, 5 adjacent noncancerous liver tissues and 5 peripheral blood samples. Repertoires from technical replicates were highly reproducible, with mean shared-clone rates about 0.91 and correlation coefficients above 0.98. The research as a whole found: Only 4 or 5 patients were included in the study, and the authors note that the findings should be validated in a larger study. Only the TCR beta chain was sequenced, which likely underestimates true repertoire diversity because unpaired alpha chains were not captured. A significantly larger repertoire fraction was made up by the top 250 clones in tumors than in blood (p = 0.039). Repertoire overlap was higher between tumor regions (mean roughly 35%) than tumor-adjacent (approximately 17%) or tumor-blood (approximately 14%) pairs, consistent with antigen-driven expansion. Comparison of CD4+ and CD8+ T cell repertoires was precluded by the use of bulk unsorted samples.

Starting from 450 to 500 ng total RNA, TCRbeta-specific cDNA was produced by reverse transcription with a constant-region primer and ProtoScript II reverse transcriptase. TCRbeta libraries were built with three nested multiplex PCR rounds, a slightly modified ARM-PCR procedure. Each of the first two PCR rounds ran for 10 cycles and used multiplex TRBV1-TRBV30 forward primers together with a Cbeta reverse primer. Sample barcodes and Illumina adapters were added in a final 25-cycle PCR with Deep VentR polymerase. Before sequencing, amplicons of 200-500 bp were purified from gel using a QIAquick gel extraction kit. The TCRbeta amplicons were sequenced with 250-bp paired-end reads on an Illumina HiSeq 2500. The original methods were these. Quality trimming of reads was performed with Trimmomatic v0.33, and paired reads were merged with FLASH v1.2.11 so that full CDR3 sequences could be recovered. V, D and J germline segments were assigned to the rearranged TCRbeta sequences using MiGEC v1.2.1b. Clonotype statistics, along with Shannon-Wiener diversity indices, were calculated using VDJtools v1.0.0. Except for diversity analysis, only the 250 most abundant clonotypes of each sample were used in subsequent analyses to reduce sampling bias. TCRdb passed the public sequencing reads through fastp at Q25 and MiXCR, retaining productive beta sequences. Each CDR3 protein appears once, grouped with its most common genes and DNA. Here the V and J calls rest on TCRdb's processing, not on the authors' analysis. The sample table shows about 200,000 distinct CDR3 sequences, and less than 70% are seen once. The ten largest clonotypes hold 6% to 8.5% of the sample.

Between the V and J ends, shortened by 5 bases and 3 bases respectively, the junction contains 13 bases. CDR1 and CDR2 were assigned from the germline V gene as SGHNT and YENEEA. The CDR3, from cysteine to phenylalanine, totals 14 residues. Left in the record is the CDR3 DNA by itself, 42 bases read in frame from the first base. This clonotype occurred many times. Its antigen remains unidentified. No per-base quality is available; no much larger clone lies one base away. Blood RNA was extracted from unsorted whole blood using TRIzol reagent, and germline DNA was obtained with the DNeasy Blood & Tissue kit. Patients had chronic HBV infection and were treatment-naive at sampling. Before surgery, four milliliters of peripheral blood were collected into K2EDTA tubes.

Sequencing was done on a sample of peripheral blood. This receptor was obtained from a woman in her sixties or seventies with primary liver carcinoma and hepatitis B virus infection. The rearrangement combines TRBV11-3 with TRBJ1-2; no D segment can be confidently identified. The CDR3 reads CASSPDVSYYGYTF. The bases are TGTGCCAGCAGCCCAGACGTCTCCTACTATGGCTACACCTTC.